A single sample is the source of the 10 T cell receptor beta chains below, sequenced in a study of human T cells and chemical hapten exposure. Documented time point: pre-sensitization, week 0. Treatment indicated: therapeutic diphenylcyclopropenone sensitization with weekly scalp DPC. TCRdb independently ran MiXCR on the RACE reads; one entry per CDR3 protein. The sample has around 120,000 distinct CDR3 sequences, about 13% seen once. The sequencing here drew on whole blood, taken in connection with sensitization to the hapten diphenylcyclopropenone (DPC). These receptors originate from a woman between 18 and 30 years old with alopecia areata. Some clones in this sample may be carry-over from other donors' samples.

The chain combines TRBV28 with TRBJ1-4; D is unresolved. Germline assignment: CDR1 MDHEN and CDR2 SYDVKM. This CDR3 has 14 amino acids. V dropped 3 bases and J dropped 4 bases, with 9 bases sitting between them. CDR3 DNA: TGTGCCAGCAGTTTGTTCGGGGATAATGAAAAACTGTTTTTT. It translates to CASSLFGDNEKLFF.

The genes are TRBV6-6 and TRBJ2-3; 8 bases fit TRBD2. This CDR3 has 16 amino acids. CDR1 MNHNY and CDR2 SVGAGI come from the germline V gene (reference sequence). Trimming removed 5 bases from V and 0 bases from J; junction bases left unmatched: 7. CDR3 DNA: TGTGCCAGCAGTCTCCTAGCGGGCTCTAGCACAGATACGCAGTATTTT. Protein product: CASSLLAGSSTDTQYF.

V and J are TRBV11-3 and TRBJ1-1, with TRBD1 matching 7 bases. CDR1 and CDR2 (germline): SGHNT, YENEEA. With V trimmed by 1 base and J by 10 bases, 6 bases remained unmatched. This CDR3 comprises 13 residues. DNA for the CDR3: TGTGCCAGCAGCTTAGGAGGGACAGAACGAGCTTTCTTT. Residues: CASSLGGTERAFF.

This clonotype was observed many times. The chain links TRBV6-5 to TRBJ2-1; no firm D call. The CDR3 consists of 13 residues. V gave up 0 bases and J gave up 6 bases, with 6 bases separating them. Germline-derived CDR1 and CDR2 are MNHEY and SVGAGI. The CDR3 DNA follows: TGTGCCAGCAGTTACTCGAAAATCAATGAGCAGTTCTTC. Translation gives CASSYSKINEQFF.

In nucleotides, the CDR3 is TGTGCCAGCAGCTTAGACACAGGGGTGATTGAAAAACTGTTTTTT. Translation: CASSLDTGVIEKLFF. The chain employs TRBV7-9 and TRBJ1-4; 7 bases line up with TRBD1. V lost 1 base and J lost 7; bases outside the gene matches: 6. Germline CDR1 SEHNR, CDR2 FQNEAQ (reference sequence). The CDR3 length is 15 residues.

The CDR3 DNA follows: TGCAGTGCTACTCCGACGGGTCAGTACGAAAAACTGTTTTTT. Protein product: CSATPTGQYEKLFF. This sequence joins TRBV20-1 and TRBJ1-4, with D unclear. There are 14 residues in the CDR3. The ends were cut back, 4 bases at V and 8 bases at J, with 17 bases in the middle. Germline V CDR1 and CDR2: DFQATT, SNEGSKA (reference sequence).

The chain employs TRBV9 and TRBJ2-2; D might be TRBD1 (5 bases). Germline CDR1 and CDR2: SGDLS and YYNGEE. The CDR3 is 15 amino acids. Trimming left V 1 base short and J 5 bases short, with 12 bases between. DNA of the CDR3: TGTGCCAGCAGCGTAACGCAGGGAAGGACCGGGGAGCTGTTTTTT. This codes for CASSVTQGRTGELFF.

V and J are TRBV18 and TRBJ1-5; 11 bases fit TRBD1. Germline CDR1 KGHSH, CDR2 LQKENI. The CDR3 runs to 15 residues. J gave up 4 bases and V 5 bases, and 4 bases lay outside the gene matches. CDR3 coding DNA: TGTGCCAGCTCAGAGGACAGGGGGCGAAATCAGCCCCAGCATTTT. Translation: CASSEDRGRNQPQHF.

At least ten counts were recorded for this clonotype. The chain combines TRBV20-1 with TRBJ1-1; TRBD1 aligns across 9 bases. Germline V gene data show CDR1 as DFQATT and CDR2 as SNEGSKA (reference sequence). Trimming removed 6 bases from V and 6 bases from J; junction bases left unmatched: 11. CDR3 length equals 14 residues. CDR3 coding DNA: TGCAGTGCGGAAAACCGGGACAGGGAACCTGAAGCTTTCTTT. It encodes CSAENRDREPEAFF.

As regards this clonotype: A clone one base away is much larger, so this may be a read error. The chain carries TRBV7-6 and TRBJ2-3; no definite D call. The germline CDR1 and CDR2 sequences are SGHVS and FNYEAQ. This CDR3 contains 13 residues. The CDR3 DNA is TGTGTCAGCAGCCCCGCGCAGACAGATACGCAGTATTTT. Translated: CVSSPAQTDTQYF.